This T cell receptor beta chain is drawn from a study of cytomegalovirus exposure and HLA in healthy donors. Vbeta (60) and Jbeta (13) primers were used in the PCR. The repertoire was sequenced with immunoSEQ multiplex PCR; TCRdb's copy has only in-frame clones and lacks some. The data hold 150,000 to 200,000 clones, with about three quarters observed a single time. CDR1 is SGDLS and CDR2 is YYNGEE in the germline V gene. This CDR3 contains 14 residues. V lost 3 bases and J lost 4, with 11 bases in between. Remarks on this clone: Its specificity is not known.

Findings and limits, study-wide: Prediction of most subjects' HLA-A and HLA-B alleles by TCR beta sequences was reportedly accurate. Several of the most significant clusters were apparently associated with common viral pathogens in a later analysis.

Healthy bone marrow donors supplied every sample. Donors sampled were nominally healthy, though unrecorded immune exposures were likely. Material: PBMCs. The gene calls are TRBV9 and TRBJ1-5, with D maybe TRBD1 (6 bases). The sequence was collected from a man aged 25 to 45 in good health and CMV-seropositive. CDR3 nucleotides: TGTGCCAGCAGCGAGGGAGGGGGAAATCAGCCCCAGCATTTT. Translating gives CASSEGGGNQPQHF.